The clone carrying this T cell receptor beta chain has at least ten counts. These data belong to a study of T cells in Graves' hyperthyroidism and ophthalmopathy. The germline V gene encodes CDR1 ENHRY and CDR2 SYGVKD. The V end was cut by 2 bases, the J end by 5 bases, with 21 bases between. The CDR3 sequence is 17 residues long. Using RNA transcripts as the source, TCR beta CDR3 regions were amplified. The TCR CDR3 first-round RT-PCR relied on the HTBI primer set. TCRdb reprocessed the multiplex PCR reads via MiXCR and lists one record per CDR3 protein. Counted here are hundreds of thousands of distinct CDR3 sequences, more than 11% occurring once; the ten biggest clones make up 20% to 25%.

This rearrangement joins TRBV10-3 to TRBJ2-5; D is uncertain. This TCR was sampled from a woman aged 25 to 39 with Graves' hyperthyroidism. Sequenced input: blood. CDR3 bases: TGTGCCATCAGTGAGCCCCCGGGCCAACGCTCCCAGGAGACCCAGTACTTC. It encodes CAISEPPGQRSQETQYF.